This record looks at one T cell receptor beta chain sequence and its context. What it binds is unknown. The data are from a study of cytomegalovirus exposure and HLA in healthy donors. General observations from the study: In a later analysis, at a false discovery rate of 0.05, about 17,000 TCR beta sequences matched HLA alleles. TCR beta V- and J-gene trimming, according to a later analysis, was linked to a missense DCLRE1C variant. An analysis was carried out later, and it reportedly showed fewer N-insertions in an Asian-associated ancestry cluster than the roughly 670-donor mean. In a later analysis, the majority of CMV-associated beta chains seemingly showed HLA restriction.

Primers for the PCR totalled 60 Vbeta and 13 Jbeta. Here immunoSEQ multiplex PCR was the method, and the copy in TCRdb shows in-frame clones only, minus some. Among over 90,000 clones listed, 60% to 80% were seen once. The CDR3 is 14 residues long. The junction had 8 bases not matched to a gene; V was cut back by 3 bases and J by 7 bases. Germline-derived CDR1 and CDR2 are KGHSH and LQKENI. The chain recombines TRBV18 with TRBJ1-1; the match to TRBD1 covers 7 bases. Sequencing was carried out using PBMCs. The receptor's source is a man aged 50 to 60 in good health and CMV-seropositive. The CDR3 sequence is CASSPQTGIDEAFF. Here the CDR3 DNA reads TGTGCCAGCTCACCTCAGACAGGGATAGATGAAGCTTTCTTT.